What follows are 24 T cell receptor beta chains derived from one specimen sequenced in a study of blood T cell repertoires in COVID-19. Assay: immunoSEQ multiplex PCR; the TCRdb copy retains only in-frame clones and omits some. Among 150,000 to 200,000 clones listed, roughly 83% were seen once. Sequencing was carried out using peripheral blood. Receptor source: a human donor in a cohort sampled during active COVID-19.

This chain connects TRBV9 to TRBJ2-1; a weak D match, TRBD2 (5 bases). The CDR3 runs 14 residues. In germline, CDR1 is SGDLS, CDR2 YYNGEE. Trimming took 0 bases from V and 7 from J, leaving 11 bases between them. The CDR3 region has the DNA TGTGCCAGCAGCGTAGAGCTAGCTTGGAATGAGCAGTTCTTC. Protein sequence: CASSVELAWNEQFF.

V usage is TRBV10-3 and J usage is TRBJ2-2; 11 positions match TRBD1. Unmatched junction bases numbered 2, after V lost 5 bases and J lost 6 bases. The germline CDR1 and CDR2 sequences are ENHRY and SYGVKD. The CDR3 consists of 14 residues. In DNA form, the CDR3 reads TGTGCCATCAGTCCGGGACAGGGGGCCGGGGAGCTGTTTTTT. This sequence encodes CAISPGQGAGELFF.

This chain uses TRBV9 with TRBJ2-2, with 10 bases matching TRBD2. Germline V gene sequence: CDR1 SGDLS, CDR2 YYNGEE. The CDR3 is made up of 13 amino acids. Trimming cost V 6 bases and J 6 bases; bases outside gene matches: 2. The DNA of the CDR3 is TGTGCCAGCAAAGCGGGGGGGGCCGGGGAGCTGTTTTTT. Its protein product is CASKAGGAGELFF.

V and J are TRBV12-3 or TRBV12-4 and TRBJ1-1; no clear D gene. V shed 5 bases and J shed 4 bases, with 8 bases lying between them. CDR3 length: 12 residues. The CDR3 DNA follows: TGTGCCAGCAGTCCCTCCCTCACTGAAGCTTTCTTT. Translation: CASSPSLTEAFF.

The chain is built from TRBV28 and TRBJ1-2; 7 bases fit TRBD1. The germline V gene encodes CDR1 MDHEN and CDR2 SYDVKM. The V gene end was trimmed by 2 bases and the J gene end by 3 bases; junction bases not matched to a gene: 6. CDR3 length equals 15 residues. The CDR3 reads CASSLTRGQDYGYTF. In DNA, the CDR3 is TGTGCCAGCAGTTTAACAAGGGGGCAGGACTATGGCTACACCTTC.

CDR3 sequence (DNA): TGTGCCACCAGTCGGCCAGGAAACACCGGGGAGCTGTTTTTT. Its protein is CATSRPGNTGELFF. V gene TRBV24-1 combines with J gene TRBJ2-2; D remains ambiguous. Trimming removed 6 bases from V and 2 bases from J, with 9 bases in between. CDR3 size: 14 residues. Germline V gene sequence: CDR1 KGHDR, CDR2 SFDVKD.

This clone was found a few times. CDR3 bases: TGTGCCAGTAGCTTCGCGGGGGGAACGTATGGCTACACCTTC. Translating gives CASSFAGGTYGYTF. J is TRBJ1-2 and V is TRBV19; the D gene is possibly TRBD1 (5 bases). Trimming cost V 6 bases and J 5 bases, with 16 bases left between them. The germline gives CDR1 LNHDA, CDR2 SQIVND (reference sequence). The CDR3 spans 14 residues.

The chain recombines TRBV7-9 with TRBJ2-7; the match to TRBD2 covers 9 bases. Germline V lookup: CDR1 SEHNR, CDR2 FQNEAQ (reference sequence). The CDR3 is made up of 16 amino acids. The J segment lost 5 bases and the V segment lost 3 bases, leaving 11 bases of the junction unmatched. The DNA for the CDR3 is TGTGCCAGCAGCTTCAAACCGGGACTAGCTAGCGACGAGCAGTACTTC. Translated, it gives CASSFKPGLASDEQYF.

V is TRBV28 and J is TRBJ2-3, with 9 bases lining up with TRBD2. Per germline, CDR1 MDHEN and CDR2 SYDVKM. Unmatched junction bases numbered 6, after V lost 5 bases and J lost 3 bases. The CDR3 is made up of 15 amino acids. The CDR3 bases are TGTGCCAGCAGTCCTCGACTAGCGGTGACAGATACGCAGTATTTT. It translates to CASSPRLAVTDTQYF.

The chain is built from TRBV10-3 and TRBJ2-1; the D is unclear. Trimming took 2 bases from V and 5 from J, leaving 4 bases between them. The CDR3 has 12 amino acids. Per germline, CDR1 ENHRY and CDR2 SYGVKD. CDR3 nucleotide sequence: TGTGCCATCAGTGAGACGGACAATGAGCAGTTCTTC. Protein: CAISETDNEQFF.

This rearrangement joins TRBV9 to TRBJ2-7, with D tentatively TRBD2 (6 bases). The CDR3 loop spans 16 amino acids. Looked up from germline, CDR1 is SGDLS and CDR2 is YYNGEE. Trimming stripped 4 bases from V and 0 bases from J, with 17 bases between. The CDR3 loop is CASSPYGTSSSYEQYF. The DNA for the CDR3 is TGTGCCAGCAGCCCCTACGGGACTTCGAGCTCCTACGAGCAGTACTTC.

CDR3: CASSLTGTGAYGYTF. The CDR3 DNA reads as TGTGCCAGCAGCCTTACCGGGACAGGGGCCTATGGCTACACCTTC. The chain links TRBV28 to TRBJ1-2; 10 bases align to TRBD1. CDR1 is MDHEN and CDR2 is SYDVKM in the germline V gene. The CDR3 spans 15 residues. V was pared by 6 bases and J by 4 bases, with 8 bases of the junction left unmatched.

The chain recombines TRBV4-3 with TRBJ2-7, with D perhaps TRBD2 (6 bases). Germline lookup yields CDR1 LGHNA and CDR2 YSLEER. Trimming left V 0 bases short and J 7 bases short, with 19 bases between. CDR3 length equals 16 residues. Here the CDR3 DNA reads TGCGCCAGCAGCCAAGATCCCTATGGAGGGGCGGAAGAGCAGTACTTC. Its translation: CASSQDPYGGAEEQYF.

This chain connects TRBV7-2 to TRBJ1-5, with no clear D. In germline, CDR1 is SGHTA, CDR2 FQGNSA. The V and J ends lost 5 bases and 4 bases respectively, with 9 bases between them. The CDR3 runs to 13 residues. The CDR3 reads CASSREANQPQHF. CDR3 DNA: TGTGCCAGCAGCCGAGAGGCAAATCAGCCCCAGCATTTT.

The V gene is TRBV27, the J gene TRBJ2-7, with a possible D match to TRBD1 (5 bases). V shed 2 bases and J shed 0 bases, with 11 bases lying between them. The CDR3 sequence is 15 residues long. CDR1 and CDR2 from the germline V gene are MNHEY and SMNVEV (reference sequence). The CDR3 nucleotides are TGTGCCAGCAGTTTAATCGGACAAGCCTCCTACGAGCAGTACTTC. Encoded protein: CASSLIGQASYEQYF.

This clone was observed a few times. This chain joins TRBV11-3 and TRBJ2-1; 10 positions match TRBD2. Germline assignment: CDR1 SGHNT and CDR2 YENEEA. This CDR3 has 16 amino acids. V shed 2 bases and J 7 bases; nucleotides not matched to a gene: 8. As DNA, the CDR3 is TGTGCCAGCAGCTTATCCGGGACTAGCGTGGGGAATGAGCAGTTCTTC. It codes for CASSLSGTSVGNEQFF.

V is TRBV6-6 and J is TRBJ2-7, with D perhaps matching TRBD2 (6 bases). Germline CDR1 MNHNY, CDR2 SVGAGI (reference sequence). The CDR3 has 14 amino acids. V dropped 4 bases and J dropped 2 bases, with 12 bases sitting between them. CDR3 nucleotide sequence: TGTGCCAGCAGTTCCCGGGACTTAACCTACGAGCAGTACTTC. This gives the protein CASSSRDLTYEQYF.

The J gene is TRBJ2-7, the V gene TRBV2; TRBD2 agrees at 8 bases. The germline V gene encodes CDR1 SNHLY and CDR2 FYNNEI. The CDR3 covers 14 residues. The trim removed 3 bases at V and 7 bases at J, leaving 8 bases unmatched. This CDR3 is CASSEGRAGVEQYF. The DNA for the CDR3 is TGTGCCAGCAGTGAGGGAAGAGCGGGGGTTGAGCAGTACTTC. Together with reference TRBV2 and TRBJ2-7, the CDR3 gives the full variable domain: EPEVTQTPSHQVTQMGQEVILRCVPISNHLYFYWYRQILGQKVEFLVSFYNNEISEKSEIFDDQFSVERPDGSNFTLKIRSTKLEDSAMYFCASSEGRAGVEQYFGPGTRLTVT.

A few counts support this clone. The rearrangement uses TRBV6-2 or TRBV6-3 and TRBJ1-2, with 8 bases identical to TRBD1. Germline trimming cut 2 bases from V and 4 bases from J; bases unmatched to any gene: 3. This CDR3 has 14 amino acids. CDR1 is MNHEY and CDR2 is SVGEGT in the germline V gene. The CDR3 protein is CASSYAGGGYGYTF. DNA of the CDR3: TGTGCCAGCAGTTACGCAGGGGGCGGCTATGGCTACACCTTC.

The chain links TRBV2 to TRBJ1-2; maybe TRBD1 (5 bases). Germline values: CDR1 SNHLY, CDR2 FYNNEI. There are 14 residues in the CDR3. Trimming removed 2 bases at V and 4 bases at J, with 11 bases between. The CDR3 region has the DNA TGTGCCAGCAGTGAAAAGGGGCGGGGCTATGGCTACACCTTC. Translated, it gives CASSEKGRGYGYTF.

This rearrangement joins TRBV27 to TRBJ2-7; 8 bases fit TRBD2. Per germline, CDR1 MNHEY and CDR2 SMNVEV (reference sequence). This CDR3 is built from 16 residues. V lost 5 bases, J lost 2 bases, and 11 bases stayed unmatched. CDR3 protein: CASSPRGIAGPYEQYF. The CDR3 DNA reads as TGTGCCAGCAGTCCGCGCGGGATAGCGGGGCCCTACGAGCAGTACTTC.

The rearrangement uses TRBV4-1 and TRBJ2-2; 11 bases fit TRBD2. Germline V lookup: CDR1 MGHRA, CDR2 YSYEKL. V lost 1 base to trimming and J lost 4 bases; unmatched junction nucleotides: 2. This CDR3 contains 16 residues. The CDR3 loop is CASSQVAGGGTGELFF. The DNA for the CDR3 is TGCGCCAGCAGCCAAGTAGCGGGAGGGGGCACCGGGGAGCTGTTTTTT.

The rearrangement uses TRBV20-1 and TRBJ2-7; possible D gene TRBD1, 6 bases. CDR1 and CDR2 (germline): DFQATT, SNEGSKA (reference sequence). V lost 3 bases and J lost 5, with 20 bases in between. CDR3 length: 15 residues. This CDR3 is CSASPGAGARNEQYF. DNA for the CDR3: TGCAGTGCTAGTCCCGGGGCAGGGGCCCGCAACGAGCAGTACTTC.

The chain is built from TRBV5-1 and TRBJ2-5, with D tentatively TRBD2 (6 bases). Germline CDR1 and CDR2: SGHRS and YFSETQ. This CDR3 has 14 residues. V shed 0 bases and J shed 2 bases, with 8 bases lying between them. CDR3 coding DNA: TGCGCCAGCAGCTTGGGACTAGATCAAGAGACCCAGTACTTC. Its translation is CASSLGLDQETQYF. The full variable domain, its missing parts supplied by reference TRBV5-1 and TRBJ2-5, is KAGVTQTPRYLIKTRGQQVTLSCSPISGHRSVSWYQQTPGQGLQFLFEYFSETQRNKGNFPGRFSGRQFSNSRSEMNVSTLELGDSALYLCASSLGLDQETQYFGPGTRLLVL.